A selection of T cell receptor beta chains follows, all from one sample in a study of control samples from healthy donors and cancer patients. Libraries were prepared by immunoSEQ multiplex PCR; TCRdb keeps only in-frame clonotypes and omits some of them. Altogether about 130,000 clones are present, around 92% being singletons, with the ten largest covering around 0.52%. The sample comprised PBMCs. These receptors all stem from a man of 80 years or more with head and neck cancer. CDR3s include the opening cysteine and the closing phenylalanine or tryptophan. D genes are given only for firm matches. Clone size is given for some rows only: seen once, a few or many times, or a class if the clone is expanded.

V	size	J	length	D	CDR3	DNA
TRBV10-2	-	TRBJ2-2	12	TRBD2	CATSSGPGELFF	TGCGCCACATCTAGCGGGCCCGGGGAGCTGTTTTTT
TRBV5-1	-	TRBJ2-5	14	-	CASSLVADSETQYF	TGCGCCAGCAGCTTGGTAGCGGACTCAGAGACCCAGTACTTC
TRBV7-9	-	TRBJ2-3	16	TRBD2	CASSLGLAGETDTQYF	TGTGCCAGCAGCTTAGGCCTAGCGGGGGAGACAGATACGCAGTATTTT
TRBV7-2	-	TRBJ1-5	14	-	CASSLYEGFQPQHF	TGTGCCAGCAGCTTATATGAGGGTTTTCAGCCCCAGCATTTT
TRBV5-8	-	TRBJ2-7	17	TRBD1	CASSLAKTGGYSYEQYF	TGTGCCAGCAGCTTGGCCAAAACAGGGGGGTATTCCTACGAGCAGTACTTC
TRBV13	-	TRBJ1-1	14	-	CASSQDSPGTEAFF	TGTGCCAGCAGCCAGGACAGCCCGGGCACTGAAGCTTTCTTT
TRBV6-5	-	TRBJ2-7	16	-	CASSYSKVASIYEQYF	TGTGCCAGCAGTTACTCGAAGGTTGCCTCCATCTACGAGCAGTACTTC
TRBV23-1	-	TRBJ1-1	14	TRBD1	CASRLRGRDTEAFF	TGCGCCAGCCGCCTGAGGGGGCGCGACACTGAAGCTTTCTTT
TRBV5-1	-	TRBJ2-1	15	TRBD1	CASSLGQGTYNEQFF	TGCGCCAGCAGCTTGGGACAGGGGACCTACAATGAGCAGTTCTTC
TRBV18	-	TRBJ2-7	16	-	CASSLKQLHEGYEQYF	TGTGCCAGCTCACTAAAACAGCTTCACGAGGGCTACGAGCAGTACTTC
TRBV18	-	TRBJ2-5	17	-	CASSPRPRGIPQETQYF	TGTGCCAGCTCACCAAGGCCGCGCGGGATCCCGCAAGAGACCCAGTACTTC
TRBV7-8	-	TRBJ2-3	15	-	CASSLGSGFLDTQYF	TGTGCCAGCAGCTTAGGATCCGGGTTTTTGGATACGCAGTATTTT
TRBV6-5	-	TRBJ2-2	15	TRBD2	CASSSSTSGVGELFF	TGTGCCAGCAGTTCCTCGACTAGCGGGGTAGGGGAGCTGTTTTTT
TRBV7-9	-	TRBJ2-5	13	-	CASSRKVSETQYF	TGTGCCAGCAGCCGGAAGGTGTCAGAGACCCAGTACTTC
TRBV6-7	-	TRBJ1-1	17	-	CASSYSRDGPGLSKAFF	TGTGCCAGCAGTTACTCGAGGGACGGACCGGGGCTAAGTAAAGCTTTCTTT
TRBV30	-	TRBJ1-4	15	TRBD1	CAWPLEGQGLEKLFF	TGTGCCTGGCCCCTTGAGGGACAGGGACTTGAAAAACTGTTTTTT
TRBV2	once	TRBJ1-1	16	-	CASTREGMTVNTEAFF	TGTGCCAGCACCCGAGAGGGGATGACGGTGAACACTGAAGCTTTCTTT
TRBV30	-	TRBJ1-6	15	TRBD1	CAWTRRDSHNSPLHF	TGTGCCTGGACTCGCCGGGACAGCCACAATTCACCCCTCCACTTT
TRBV6-2/TRBV6-3	-	TRBJ2-1	18	-	CASSLWGFDRSTKNEQFF	TGTGCCAGCAGTTTGTGGGGGTTCGATCGAAGTACGAAGAATGAGCAGTTCTTC
TRBV18	-	TRBJ1-3	17	-	CASSPFTRTSSGNTIYF	TGTGCCAGCTCACCCTTCACGCGGACCTCATCTGGAAACACCATATATTTT
TRBV4-3	-	TRBJ1-2	16	-	CASSQGSRTASYGYTF	TGCGCCAGCAGCCAGGGGTCGAGGACAGCCAGTTATGGCTACACCTTC
TRBV5-1	-	TRBJ1-6	19	TRBD1	CASSPSSAGTGGYNSPLHF	TGCGCCAGCAGCCCCTCAAGCGCGGGGACAGGGGGCTATAATTCACCCCTCCACTTT
TRBV5-1	-	TRBJ1-2	15	TRBD1	CASSSTTGGARGYTF	TGCGCCAGCAGCTCCACCACAGGGGGCGCGCGGGGCTACACCTTC
TRBV5-5	-	TRBJ2-2	14	-	CASSRDTNTGELFF	TGTGCCAGCAGCCGGGACACCAACACCGGGGAGCTGTTTTTT
TRBV25-1	-	TRBJ1-2	13	TRBD1	CASTRLGTGNYTF	TGTGCCAGCACTCGTCTTGGGACAGGAAACTACACCTTC
TRBV7-9	-	TRBJ1-6	15	-	CASSLTAASGSPLHF	TGTGCCAGCAGCTTGACAGCAGCGTCAGGATCACCCCTCCACTTT
TRBV5-4	-	TRBJ2-2	14	-	CASSLERGPGELFF	TGTGCCAGCAGCTTGGAAAGGGGCCCCGGGGAGCTGTTTTTT
TRBV5-5	-	TRBJ1-3	12	-	CASSPAGNTIYF	TGTGCCAGCAGCCCCGCTGGAAACACCATATATTTT
TRBV30	-	TRBJ2-3	17	TRBD2	CAWSRGLAGGFTDTQYF	TGTGCCTGGAGTAGGGGACTAGCGGGAGGGTTCACAGATACGCAGTATTTT
TRBV19	-	TRBJ1-5	19	TRBD1	CASSIVGDRVILGNQPQHF	TGTGCCAGTAGTATAGTCGGGGACAGGGTCATATTAGGCAATCAGCCCCAGCATTTT
TRBV2	once	TRBJ1-1	16	-	CASRGPMGNMNTEAFF	TGTGCCAGCAGGGGTCCTATGGGAAATATGAACACTGAAGCTTTCTTT
TRBV2	-	TRBJ2-5	13	TRBD2	CATTREGPGAQYF	TGTGCCACCACTCGGGAGGGGCCAGGGGCCCAGTACTTC
TRBV11-3	-	TRBJ2-1	15	-	CASSLEAGVNNEQFF	TGTGCCAGCAGCTTAGAGGCAGGAGTTAACAATGAGCAGTTCTTC
TRBV15	-	TRBJ1-4	14	TRBD1	CATSRGQGGEKLFF	TGTGCCACCAGCAGGGGACAGGGAGGAGAAAAACTGTTTTTT
TRBV6-6	-	TRBJ1-5	13	-	CASTQGWVQPQHF	TGTGCCAGCACCCAGGGGTGGGTGCAGCCCCAGCATTTT
TRBV7-9	-	TRBJ1-1	14	-	CASSYSAPNTEAFF	TGTGCCAGCAGCTATTCCGCACCGAACACTGAAGCTTTCTTT
TRBV10-3	-	TRBJ1-1	14	TRBD1	CAIKQGAMNTEAFF	TGTGCCATCAAACAGGGGGCAATGAACACTGAAGCTTTCTTT
TRBV7-2	-	TRBJ2-7	15	TRBD1	CASSSPGQGTYEQYF	TGTGCCAGCAGTTCACCGGGACAGGGGACCTACGAGCAGTACTTC
TRBV5-1	once	TRBJ2-2	16	-	CASSPGGIPYGGELFF	TGCGCCAGCAGCCCGGGTGGGATTCCATATGGCGGGGAGCTGTTTTTT
TRBV6-5	-	TRBJ1-1	14	-	CASTTGGMNTEAFF	TGTGCCAGCACCACGGGAGGGATGAACACTGAAGCTTTCTTT
TRBV13	-	TRBJ2-3	17	TRBD2	CASSLLAGEGGTDTQYF	TGTGCCAGCAGCTTACTAGCGGGAGAGGGGGGCACAGATACGCAGTATTTT
TRBV11-2	-	TRBJ2-7	16	-	CASSLGMGPAFYEQYF	TGTGCCAGCAGCTTGGGGATGGGGCCGGCGTTCTACGAGCAGTACTTC
TRBV7-2	-	TRBJ1-6	15	-	CASSLQQPNNSPLHF	TGTGCCAGCAGCTTGCAACAGCCCAATAATTCACCCCTCCACTTT
TRBV2	-	TRBJ1-2	12	-	CASGIEYYGYTF	TGTGCCAGCGGGATAGAATACTATGGCTACACCTTC
TRBV19	once	TRBJ2-2	16	TRBD1	CASSIGDRGWTGELFF	TGTGCCAGTAGTATAGGAGACAGGGGTTGGACCGGGGAGCTGTTTTTT
TRBV19	-	TRBJ1-6	16	TRBD1	CASSSRTGYRNSPLHF	TGTGCCAGTAGTTCGCGGACAGGGTATCGCAATTCACCCCTCCACTTT
TRBV10-1	-	TRBJ1-6	18	TRBD1	CASSNRDRGLSYNSPLHF	TGCGCCAGCAGTAACCGGGACAGAGGTCTCTCCTATAATTCACCCCTCCACTTT
TRBV5-5	-	TRBJ1-4	15	-	CASSSRLSGNEKLFF	TGTGCCAGCAGCTCGAGGCTCTCGGGGAATGAAAAACTGTTTTTT
TRBV2	-	TRBJ1-6	15	-	CASTGGSPRNSPLHF	TGTGCCAGCACCGGAGGGTCCCCGAGGAATTCACCCCTCCACTTT
TRBV21-1	-	TRBJ2-7	15	-	CASSKWQELSYEQYF	TGTGCCAGCAGCAAATGGCAGGAGCTCTCCTACGAGCAGTACTTC
TRBV6-5	-	TRBJ2-3	14	-	CATSTRGATDTQYF	TGTGCCACCTCAACCCGGGGGGCCACAGATACGCAGTATTTT
TRBV29-1	-	TRBJ1-1	11	-	CSGRKNTEAFF	TGCAGCGGCAGGAAGAACACTGAAGCTTTCTTT
TRBV20-1	-	TRBJ2-3	14	-	CSASVGGATDTQYF	TGCAGTGCTAGTGTTGGGGGGGCCACAGATACGCAGTATTTT
TRBV10-3	-	TRBJ2-1	16	TRBD2	CAISGGTSGRNNEQFF	TGTGCCATCAGTGGAGGGACTAGCGGGAGAAACAATGAGCAGTTCTTC
TRBV6-2/TRBV6-3	-	TRBJ2-7	13	TRBD2	CASSLGLASEQYF	TGTGCCAGCAGTTTGGGACTAGCGTCCGAGCAGTACTTC